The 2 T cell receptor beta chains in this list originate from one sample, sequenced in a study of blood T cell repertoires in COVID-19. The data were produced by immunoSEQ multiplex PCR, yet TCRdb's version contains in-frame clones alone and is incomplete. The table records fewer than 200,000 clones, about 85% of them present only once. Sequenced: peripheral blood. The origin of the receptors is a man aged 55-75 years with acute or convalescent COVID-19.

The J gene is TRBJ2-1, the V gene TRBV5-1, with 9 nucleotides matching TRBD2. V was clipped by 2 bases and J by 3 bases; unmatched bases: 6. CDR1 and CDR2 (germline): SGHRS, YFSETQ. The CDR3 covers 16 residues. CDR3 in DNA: TGCGCCAGCAGCTTAACGAGCGGGGGGATCTACAATGAGCAGTTCTTC. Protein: CASSLTSGGIYNEQFF.

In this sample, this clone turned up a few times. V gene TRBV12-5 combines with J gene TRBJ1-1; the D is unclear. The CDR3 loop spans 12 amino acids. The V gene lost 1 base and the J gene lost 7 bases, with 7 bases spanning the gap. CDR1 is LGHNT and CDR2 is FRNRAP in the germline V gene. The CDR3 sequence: CASGLGGYEAFF. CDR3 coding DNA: TGTGCTAGTGGTTTGGGAGGCTATGAAGCTTTCTTT.